The present entry profiles one T cell receptor beta chain with its context. Vbeta (60) and Jbeta (13) primers were used in the PCR. Assay: immunoSEQ multiplex PCR; the TCRdb copy retains only in-frame clones and omits some. Among some 120,000 clones listed, approximately 80% were seen once. These data come from a study of cytomegalovirus exposure and HLA in healthy donors. CDR1 is LNHDA and CDR2 is SQIVND in the germline V gene (reference sequence). This CDR3 is built from 15 residues. V trimming: 8 bases; J trimming: 2 bases; junction bases outside the gene matches: 10. This TCR came from a man aged 45-65 years in good health and CMV-seronegative. The sequenced sample was PBMCs. The rearrangement joins TRBV19 to TRBJ2-3; the match to TRBD1 covers 7 bases. CDR3 sequence reads: CASGADRRITDTQYF. As DNA, the CDR3 is TGTGCCAGTGGTGCGGACAGGAGAATCACAGATACGCAGTATTTT.